What follows is one T cell receptor (beta chain) and its context. This record belongs to a study of blood T cell repertoires in COVID-19. Across the whole study: The United States, Italy and Spain supplied acute and convalescent COVID-19 samples. PBMCs, B-cell-depleted T cells, or T cells provided the cDNA or gDNA that made up the material.

In the source study's methods: Amplification from reference gene primers served as the basis for estimated nucleated cell counts. Produced via immunoSEQ multiplex PCR; TCRdb's table is partial and in-frame only. Clone size and V and J calls were adopted from that table, with D and trimming inferred from the DNA. This sample has 65,000 to 90,000 clones; roughly 80% occur once, and the top ten carry over 5%. The TCR comes from a woman aged 60-75 years with acute or convalescent COVID-19. Sample: peripheral blood.

The CDR3 is CSVETALGSYEQFF. DNA for the CDR3: TGCAGCGTTGAGACTGCACTAGGTAGCTATGAGCAGTTCTTC. The chain carries TRBV29-1 and TRBJ2-1, with a weak D call TRBD2 (5 bases). The CDR3 runs to 14 residues. The germline gives CDR1 SQVTM, CDR2 ANQGSEA. V shed 3 bases and J shed 8 bases, with 17 bases lying between them.